The 8 T cell receptor beta chains reported below all come from one sample, sequenced in a study of monozygotic twins with inflammatory bowel disease. TCRdb reprocessed the 5' RACE reads and keeps a single row for each CDR3 protein, giving no DNA. Listed are some 200,000 distinct CDR3 sequences; 1.6% falls within the top ten. Sequences were obtained from blood. These TCRs come from a human donor with ulcerative colitis or Crohn's disease, or a healthy co-twin of an affected twin (not recorded which).

V is TRBV5-1 and J is TRBJ1-6; TCRdb's D call, TRBD1, is unchecked because there is no DNA. CDR3 length equals 14 residues. The germline CDR1 and CDR2 sequences are SGHRS and YFSETQ. The CDR3 loop is CASSSGQANSPLHF.

CDR3 sequence: CATSRVTGPYEQYF. This chain joins TRBV15 and TRBJ2-7. CDR3 length: 14 residues. Germline CDR1 is LNHNV and CDR2 is YYDKDF (reference sequence).

V gene TRBV2 combines with J gene TRBJ1-4. In germline, CDR1 is SNHLY, CDR2 FYNNEI. CDR3 size: 15 residues. The chain's CDR3 is CASSDGGATNEKLFF.

The J gene is TRBJ2-7, the V gene TRBV5-1; TCRdb gives TRBD2 as the D gene, but with no DNA this cannot be confirmed. CDR1 SGHRS and CDR2 YFSETQ come from the germline V gene. CDR3 size: 15 residues. CDR3 protein: CASSLGPSGGNEQYF.

The CDR3 is CASSSISGANNEQFF. The V gene is TRBV6-5, the J gene TRBJ2-1; TCRdb returns TRBD2, unconfirmable since there is no DNA. There are 15 residues in the CDR3. Germline lookup yields CDR1 MNHEY and CDR2 SVGAGI.

The chain combines TRBV11-2 with TRBJ1-2; TCRdb lists TRBD1, though no DNA is available to test this call. The germline gives CDR1 SGHAT, CDR2 FQNNGV. The CDR3 consists of 15 residues. The CDR3 reads CASSFPDRRHYGYTF.

The chain couples TRBV6-5 to TRBJ2-3. Germline V gene lookup returns CDR1 MNHEY and CDR2 SVGAGI. This CDR3 is built from 14 residues. CDR3 sequence: CASSYSPATDTQYF.

The chain carries TRBV12-3 or TRBV12-4 and TRBJ1-1. This CDR3 comprises 13 residues. This CDR3 is CASSFGSHTEAFF.